The 26 T cell receptor beta chains in this list originate from one sample, sequenced in a study of human T cells and chemical hapten exposure. Unfractionated whole blood was the source from which total RNA was extracted. TCRdb fed the 5' RACE reads into MiXCR, producing one record per CDR3 protein. The table records 110,000 to 150,000 distinct CDR3 sequences, around 4.1% of them present only once. Receptor source: a female donor in good health.

This chain links TRBV6-2 or TRBV6-3 with TRBJ2-1, with D perhaps matching TRBD2 (5 bases). Germline CDR1 and CDR2: MNHEY and SVGEGT. V was clipped by 7 bases and J by 2 bases, with 15 bases between them. The CDR3 sequence is 15 residues long. The CDR3 is CASTNGREAYNEQFF. The DNA of the CDR3 is TGTGCCAGCACCAACGGACGGGAAGCCTACAATGAGCAGTTCTTC.

In the case of this clonotype: This may be a read error, as it is one base from a much larger clone. The chain joins TRBV12-3 or TRBV12-4 to TRBJ2-2, with D possibly being TRBD1 or TRBD2 (5 bases each). The CDR3 totals 15 residues. Trimming left V 5 bases short and J 9 bases short, with 19 bases between. The CDR3 bases are TGTGCCAGCAGTACCCGGGTCCGAGGGACCAGGGAGCTGTTTTTT. Its protein is CASSTRVRGTRELFF.

This clonotype was counted ten times or more. The chain has TRBV25-1 and TRBJ1-4, with a possible D match to TRBD1 (6 bases). Germline V gene sequence: CDR1 MGHDK, CDR2 SYGVNS. The V end lost 0 bases, the J end lost 8 bases, and 13 bases lay between the germline ends. This CDR3 spans 15 amino acids. The CDR3 coding sequence is TGTGCCAGCAGTGAATACCCAGGGGTAGGGGAAAAACTGTTTTTT. It codes for CASSEYPGVGEKLFF.

This clonotype was seen many times. The chain uses TRBV18 and TRBJ1-1, with D perhaps TRBD1 (5 bases). Trimming stripped 6 bases from V and 8 bases from J, with 13 bases between. Germline V lookup: CDR1 KGHSH, CDR2 LQKENI. The CDR3 length is 12 residues. For the CDR3, the DNA is TGTGCCAGCTCCCTCACAGGACCGGAAGCTTTCTTT. This translates into CASSLTGPEAFF.

This clonotype has at least ten counts. The V and J genes are TRBV5-6 and TRBJ2-5; D may be TRBD1 (6 bases). Germline-derived CDR1 and CDR2 are SGHDT and YYEEEE. CDR3 length: 16 amino acids. The germline V and J ends were trimmed by 2 bases and 1 base, with 15 bases remaining between them. CDR3 region: CASSFFRDMLQETQYF. In DNA, the CDR3 is TGTGCCAGCAGCTTCTTCCGGGACATGCTCCAAGAGACCCAGTACTTC.

This clonotype was seen at least ten times. V gene TRBV7-9 combines with J gene TRBJ1-6; D perhaps matches TRBD1 (6 bases). Trimming removed 5 bases at V and 10 bases at J, with 21 bases between. The CDR3 covers 16 residues. Germline V gene lookup returns CDR1 SEHNR and CDR2 FQNEAQ (reference sequence). CDR3 residues: CASSGRRTGISSPLHF. Here the CDR3 DNA reads TGTGCCAGCAGCGGAAGAAGAACAGGGATCTCCTCACCCCTCCACTTT.

This clonotype is labeled as medium-sized. The rearrangement joins TRBV4-3 to TRBJ2-7; D is unclear. In germline, CDR1 is LGHNA, CDR2 YSLEER. This CDR3 comprises 14 residues. Between the trimmed V and J ends, which lost 0 bases and 9 bases, there was a span of 15 bases. The CDR3 loop is CASSQDPGLGVQYF. DNA of the CDR3: TGCGCCAGCAGCCAAGATCCCGGGCTTGGAGTGCAGTACTTC.

This clonotype was picked up a small number of times. The chain couples TRBV28 to TRBJ2-3; either TRBD1 or TRBD2 may fit D (5 bases each). The CDR3 extends over 14 amino acids. The germline V gene has CDR1 MDHEN and CDR2 SYDVKM. Trimming left V 6 bases short and J 1 base short, with 11 bases between. CDR3: CASSLMGGTDTQYF. In nucleotides, the CDR3 is TGTGCCAGCAGCCTAATGGGGGGCACAGATACGCAGTATTTT.

This clonotype was seen many times. V usage is TRBV7-2 and J usage is TRBJ2-1, with 9 bases lining up with TRBD2. This CDR3 spans 15 amino acids. Per the germline V gene, CDR1 is SGHTA and CDR2 is FQGNSA. Trimming removed 6 bases from V and 6 bases from J; junction bases left unmatched: 9. This CDR3 reads CASRRAGGTANEQFF. In nucleotides, the CDR3 is TGTGCCAGCAGGCGAGCGGGGGGCACCGCCAATGAGCAGTTCTTC.

There are many counts of this clonotype. The chain has TRBV12-3 or TRBV12-4 and TRBJ1-2; D is uncertain. The CDR3 has 15 amino acids. V was cut by 4 bases and J by 1 base, with 13 bases left in between. The DNA of the CDR3 is TGTGCCAGCAGTTCGTCCCAGAGGATTAACTATGGCTACACCTTC. Its translation is CASSSSQRINYGYTF.

As to this clonotype: A read error may be the cause here, since a much bigger clone is one base away. V gene TRBV5-1 combines with J gene TRBJ1-1, with D maybe TRBD1 (6 bases). Trimming stripped 3 bases from V and 8 bases from J, with 14 bases between. The germline V gene has CDR1 SGHRS and CDR2 YFSETQ. The CDR3 is made up of 13 amino acids. The DNA for the CDR3 is TGCGCCAGCAGCTGTAAGGCCAGGGGAGAAGCTTTCTTT. As protein: CASSCKARGEAFF. Full variable domain (missing parts from reference TRBV5-1 and TRBJ1-1): KAGVTQTPRYLIKTRGQQVTLSCSPISGHRSVSWYQQTPGQGLQFLFEYFSETQRNKGNFPGRFSGRQFSNSRSEMNVSTLELGDSALYLCASSCKARGEAFFGQGTRLTVV.

A few counts support this clonotype. This sequence joins TRBV9 and TRBJ2-2, with D maybe TRBD2 (5 bases). The CDR3 has 14 residues. Between the trimmed V and J ends, which lost 4 bases and 2 bases, there was a span of 9 bases. From germline, CDR1 is SGDLS and CDR2 YYNGEE. Here the CDR3 DNA reads TGTGCCAGCAGCCCAGAGGGAAACACCGGGGAGCTGTTTTTT. Amino acid sequence: CASSPEGNTGELFF.

The sample holds many counts of this clonotype. The rearrangement joins TRBV7-2 to TRBJ1-1; D uncertain. Trimming removed 0 bases at V and 11 bases at J, with 13 bases between. The CDR3 runs to 13 residues. Germline V lookup: CDR1 SGHTA, CDR2 FQGNSA. The CDR3 protein is CASSLARARWAFF. The CDR3 DNA follows: TGTGCCAGCAGCTTAGCTAGAGCCCGATGGGCTTTCTTT.

In its sample, this clonotype was seen many times. In DNA, the CDR3 is TGTGCCAGCAGTTTAAAACAGGGGGCCTGGGCCTATGGCTACACCTTC. Protein: CASSLKQGAWAYGYTF. The chain joins TRBV12-3 or TRBV12-4 to TRBJ1-2; 9 bases agree with TRBD1. The trim removed 2 bases at V and 4 bases at J, leaving 8 bases unmatched. CDR3 size: 16 residues.

Ten or more counts support this clonotype. The chain combines TRBV18 with TRBJ2-7; 8 bases align to TRBD2. V was clipped by 2 bases and J by 5 bases; unmatched bases: 8. CDR1 is KGHSH, CDR2 LQKENI, per germline. CDR3 length: 15 amino acids. CDR3 DNA sequence: TGTGCCAGCTCACCAAGTGGCGGGGGGCTGAACGAGCAGTACTTC. Translation: CASSPSGGGLNEQYF.

At least ten counts were recorded for this clonotype. This chain connects TRBV11-1 to TRBJ1-6; D remains unclear. This CDR3 region has 14 residues. Looked up from germline, CDR1 is SGHAT and CDR2 is FQDESV (reference sequence). Trimming left V 5 bases short and J 5 bases short, with 10 bases between. CDR3 residues: CASSVRRNNSPLHF. Written as DNA, the CDR3 is TGTGCCAGCAGCGTGCGACGGAATAATTCACCCCTCCACTTT.

This clonotype occurred many times. The chain joins TRBV28 to TRBJ2-1; 15 nucleotides align to TRBD2. The germline V gene encodes CDR1 MDHEN and CDR2 SYDVKM. V shed 6 bases, J shed 0 bases, and the junction held 12 bases outside the gene matches. This CDR3 has 20 residues. The CDR3 bases are TGTGCCAGCAGCACTACCGGACTAGCGGGGGGGACCATCTCCTACAATGAGCAGTTCTTC. It specifies CASSTTGLAGGTISYNEQFF. The entire variable domain, with the rest obtained from reference TRBV28 and TRBJ2-1, is as follows: DVKVTQSSRYLVKRTGEKVFLECVQDMDHENMFWYRQDPGLGLRLIYFSYDVKMKEKGDIPEGYSVSREKKERFSLILESASTNQTSMYLCASSTTGLAGGTISYNEQFFGPGTRLTVL.

This clonotype was seen repeatedly, ten times or more. CDR3 nucleotide sequence: TGTGCCAGCAGCCAAACAGGGAGGGGGGGAGAGACCCAGTACTTC. Protein: CASSQTGRGGETQYF. The V gene is TRBV7-6, the J gene TRBJ2-5; TRBD2 might be the D (7 bases). Germline CDR1 is SGHVS and CDR2 is FNYEAQ. The CDR3 is 15 amino acids. The ends were cut back, 5 bases at V and 4 bases at J, with 17 bases in the middle.

This clonotype was seen ten or more times. The V gene is TRBV7-3, the J gene TRBJ2-3; 8 bases align to TRBD2. The trim removed 7 bases at V and 6 bases at J, leaving 6 bases unmatched. Germline V gives CDR1 SGHTA, CDR2 FQGTGA. The CDR3 covers 13 residues. CDR3 nucleotides: TGTGCCAGCACCAGCGGGGGCCTGGATACGCAGTATTTT. Protein sequence: CASTSGGLDTQYF.

This clonotype occurred many times. Here the CDR3 reads CASSQGEGRAYEQYF. The CDR3 DNA reads as TGCGCCAGCAGCCAAGGAGAGGGACGAGCCTACGAGCAGTACTTC. The chain links TRBV4-1 to TRBJ2-7, with D perhaps matching TRBD1 or TRBD2 (5 bases each). Germline V gene lookup returns CDR1 MGHRA and CDR2 YSYEKL. The V and J ends lost 1 base and 2 bases respectively, with 12 bases between them. The CDR3 runs 15 residues.

This clonotype was detected ten times or more. This chain links TRBV5-4 with TRBJ2-5, with D tentatively TRBD2 (5 bases). Deletions cut 1 base from V and 5 bases from J, with 15 bases between. Germline assignment: CDR1 SGHNT and CDR2 YYREEE (reference sequence). The CDR3 is 15 amino acids. Here the CDR3 DNA reads TGTGCCAGCAGCTTGCCCGGACTTAACCCGGAGACCCAGTACTTC. It is translated as CASSLPGLNPETQYF.

At least ten counts were recorded for this clonotype. The rearrangement uses TRBV5-6 and TRBJ1-3; TRBD1 might be the D (5 bases). Per germline, CDR1 SGHDT and CDR2 YYEEEE. The germline V and J ends were trimmed by 4 bases and 4 bases, with 18 bases remaining between them. This CDR3 contains 16 residues. The CDR3 sequence is CASSHEKTDSGNTIYF. CDR3 sequence (DNA): TGTGCCAGCAGCCATGAGAAGACAGATTCCGGAAACACCATATATTTT.

This clonotype was counted ten times or more. The chain uses TRBV27 and TRBJ1-2; no clear D. Trimming shortened V by 5 bases and J by 7 bases, and 20 bases separated the two germline ends. This CDR3 contains 15 residues. Germline CDR1 and CDR2: MNHEY and SMNVEV (reference sequence). The CDR3 loop reads CASSPLQVGSGGYTF. CDR3 nucleotides: TGTGCCAGCAGTCCCCTTCAGGTCGGGAGCGGTGGCTACACCTTC.

The chain recombines TRBV4-3 with TRBJ1-1; D ambiguous. The V end was cut by 4 bases, the J end by 1 base, with 16 bases between. The CDR3 is made up of 16 amino acids. Germline V gene data show CDR1 as LGHNA and CDR2 as YSLEER. The CDR3 sequence: CASSPTGGWGNTEAFF. For the CDR3, the DNA is TGCGCCAGCAGCCCTACGGGAGGGTGGGGGAACACTGAAGCTTTCTTT.

There are many counts of this clonotype. The chain links TRBV12-3 or TRBV12-4 to TRBJ1-6, with D hard to call. CDR3 size: 12 residues. V lost 3 bases and J lost 8, with 5 bases in between. The CDR3 nucleotides read TGTGCCAGCAGTTTTAACCATTCACCCCTCCACTTT. It specifies CASSFNHSPLHF.

This clonotype was seen many times. This chain links TRBV7-2 with TRBJ1-4; 8 bases are shared with TRBD1. The V and J ends lost 4 bases and 3 bases, in that order; junction bases with no gene match: 4. The CDR3 length is 15 residues. Per germline, CDR1 SGHTA and CDR2 FQGNSA. This CDR3 reads CASSSWDRSNEKLFF. The DNA for the CDR3 is TGTGCCAGCAGCTCTTGGGACAGGTCTAATGAAAAACTGTTTTTT.